The T cell receptor (beta chain) described here comes from a study of CD8+CD57+ T cells in acquired aplastic anemia. Study details: Sorted CD4+ plus CD8+ cells gave DNA averaging about 3 ug.

The use of genomic DNA as template underpinned the TCR beta VDJ and CDR3 profiling. Each CDR3 protein gets one entry after TCRdb re-called the reads with MiXCR. The sample has approximately 190,000 distinct CDR3 sequences; around half are singletons. Overall study findings and caveats: Patients and controls turned out to have 25 to 35 CD8+ CDR3 sequences in common.

The authors sequenced patients whose flow cytometry had shown CD8+CD57+ cell expansion. Germline CDR1 reads LNHDA; CDR2 reads SQIVND (reference sequence). The CDR3 contains 15 residues. The germline V and J ends were trimmed by 2 bases and 4 bases, with 14 bases remaining between them. Details on this clonotype: Its target is unknown.

This clonotype originated in a human donor with aplastic anemia. The chain combines TRBV19 with TRBJ1-2; D is unresolved. Source material: sorted CD4+, CD8+, or CD8+CD57+ T cells (not recorded which) from PBMCs. The CDR3 is CASSISPISPYGYTF. The CDR3 DNA follows: TGTGCCAGTAGTATAAGTCCGATATCCCCCTATGGCTACACCTTC.